These 23 T cell receptor beta chains were all obtained from the same sample, sequenced in a study of B cell selection in AIRE deficiency. TCRdb's table, derived via immunoSEQ multiplex PCR, lists solely in-frame clones and lacks some. The data contain around 22,000 clones, around 90% of them singletons. Regulatory T cells were sorted as CD4+CD25hiCD127low/negative cells. The sample consisted of CD4+CD25+ Tregs sorted from PBMCs. These receptors were collected from a human donor in good health.

The chain uses TRBV5-1 and TRBJ2-1; no definite D call. V lost 2 bases to trimming and J lost 9 bases, with 15 bases between them. The CDR3 totals 14 residues. CDR1 is SGHRS, CDR2 YFSETQ, per germline. The CDR3 sequence: CASSLTAGVGEQFF. For the CDR3, the DNA is TGCGCCAGCAGCTTAACTGCAGGAGTCGGTGAGCAGTTCTTC.

The chain has TRBV10-3 and TRBJ2-5, with no clear D. The CDR3 loop spans 13 amino acids. Trimming pared 0 bases from V and 3 bases from J, leaving 5 bases between. Germline CDR1 is ENHRY and CDR2 is SYGVKD. Here the CDR3 reads CAISESFEETQYF. The CDR3 DNA is TGTGCCATCAGTGAGTCTTTCGAAGAGACCCAGTACTTC.

This chain uses TRBV18 with TRBJ2-4; tentatively, D is TRBD1 (6 bases). Trimming removed 2 bases from V and 7 bases from J, with 12 bases in between. CDR1 and CDR2 (germline): KGHSH, LQKENI. The CDR3 totals 14 residues. Written as DNA, the CDR3 is TGTGCCAGCTCACCAGGGGGCGATTGGAACATTCAGTACTTC. Its translation is CASSPGGDWNIQYF. Based on the CDR3 plus reference TRBV18 and TRBJ2-4, the full variable domain is NAGVMQNPRHLVRRRGQEARLRCSPMKGHSHVYWYRQLPEEGLKFMVYLQKENIIDESGMPKERFSAEFPKEGPSILRIQQVVRGDSAAYFCASSPGGDWNIQYFGAGTRLSVL.

J is TRBJ2-3 and V is TRBV11-1; D gene unclear. Trimming pared 6 bases from V and 10 bases from J, leaving 14 bases between. Germline-derived CDR1 and CDR2 are SGHAT and FQDESV (reference sequence). The CDR3 has 12 amino acids. CDR3 nucleotide sequence: TGTGCCAGCAGTTCCGCCCGTCGGCCGCAGTATTTT. Amino acids: CASSSARRPQYF.

This rearrangement joins TRBV7-6 to TRBJ2-5; no definite D call. Germline CDR1 is SGHVS and CDR2 is FNYEAQ. V lost 5 bases to trimming and J lost 1 base, with 11 bases between them. The CDR3 is 14 residues long. CDR3 in amino acids: CASSQSGSQETQYF. The DNA of the CDR3 is TGTGCCAGCAGCCAGAGTGGGTCCCAAGAGACCCAGTACTTC. Together with reference TRBV7-6 and TRBJ2-5, the CDR3 gives the full variable domain: GAGVSQSPRYKVTKRGQDVALRCDPISGHVSLYWYRQALGQGPEFLTYFNYEAQQDKSGLPNDRFSAERPEGSISTLTIQRTEQRDSAMYRCASSQSGSQETQYFGPGTRLLVL.

V gene TRBV5-1 combines with J gene TRBJ2-5, with 8 bases aligning to TRBD1. Trimming at V came to 3 bases and at J to 4 bases, leaving 5 bases not matched to a gene. Germline CDR1 SGHRS, CDR2 YFSETQ. The CDR3 contains 14 residues. CDR3 in amino acids: CASSSWTGSETQYF. Here the CDR3 DNA reads TGCGCCAGCAGCTCCTGGACAGGGTCAGAGACCCAGTACTTC.

V usage is TRBV6-1 and J usage is TRBJ1-5, with 9 nucleotides matching TRBD1. Germline lookup yields CDR1 MNHNS and CDR2 SASEGT. V shed 4 bases, J shed 1 base, and the junction held 5 bases outside the gene matches. The CDR3 contains 16 residues. CDR3 DNA sequence: TGTGCCAGCAGTGCACAGGGGGCATTAAGCAATCAGCCCCAGCATTTT. Translated: CASSAQGALSNQPQHF.

This rearrangement joins TRBV19 to TRBJ1-1; D is uncertain. Germline V gene lookup returns CDR1 LNHDA and CDR2 SQIVND (reference sequence). CDR3 length: 16 amino acids. Trimming took off 5 bases at V and 4 bases at J, with 20 bases between the two ends. The DNA of the CDR3 is TGTGCCAGTAGTGTCCGGTCCCGATCCACGTTCACTGAAGCTTTCTTT. As protein: CASSVRSRSTFTEAFF.

The V call is TRBV10-3, the J call TRBJ1-5, with TRBD1 identical over 10 bases. The CDR3 covers 16 residues. With 2 bases clipped from V and 6 bases from J, the junction kept 7 bases outside the gene matches. Germline V gives CDR1 ENHRY, CDR2 SYGVKD. The CDR3 region has the DNA TGTGCCATCAGTGAGACGGGACAGGGGAAAGGTCAGCCCCAGCATTTT. It codes for CAISETGQGKGQPQHF.

V gene TRBV6-5 combines with J gene TRBJ1-4; TRBD1 aligns across 10 bases. The CDR3 length is 14 residues. V lost 5 bases, J lost 8 bases, and 5 bases stayed unmatched. Per germline, CDR1 MNHEY and CDR2 SVGAGI. Here the CDR3 reads CASSPGQGREKLFF. The CDR3 coding sequence is TGTGCCAGCAGTCCGGGACAGGGGAGGGAAAAACTGTTTTTT.

This chain connects TRBV7-6 to TRBJ2-1, with TRBD2 matching over 12 bases. The CDR3 has 15 residues. Looked up from germline, CDR1 is SGHVS and CDR2 is FNYEAQ. The V and J ends lost 5 bases and 7 bases, in that order; junction bases with no gene match: 6. CDR3 bases: TGTGCCAGCAGCCGACTAGCGGGAGAAAAAAATGAGCAGTTCTTC. It encodes CASSRLAGEKNEQFF.

The V and J genes are TRBV6-6 and TRBJ1-2, with D hard to call. Germline CDR1 is MNHNY and CDR2 is SVGAGI (reference sequence). The V and J ends lost 6 bases and 5 bases respectively, with 4 bases between them. The CDR3 totals 10 residues. The chain's CDR3 is CASREYGYTF. The CDR3 DNA is TGTGCCAGCAGGGAGTATGGCTACACCTTC.

The CDR3 region is CASSVGASGSTDTQYF. CDR3 bases: TGTGCCAGCAGCGTAGGGGCTAGCGGTTCCACAGATACGCAGTATTTT. The gene calls are TRBV9 and TRBJ2-3, with 7 bases aligning to TRBD2. The J segment lost 2 bases and the V segment lost 0 bases, leaving 6 bases of the junction unmatched. The CDR3 is 16 amino acids. Germline CDR1 is SGDLS and CDR2 is YYNGEE.

The CDR3 DNA reads as TGTGCCAGCAGCCAGCGGGAGGTAATTTACAATGAGCAGTTCTTC. As protein: CASSQREVIYNEQFF. The V and J genes are TRBV11-3 and TRBJ2-1, with 9 bases that match TRBD2. Germline V gene lookup returns CDR1 SGHNT and CDR2 YENEEA. V dropped 5 bases and J dropped 4; count of bases not matched to a gene: 6. This CDR3 region has 15 residues.

The chain employs TRBV7-2 and TRBJ2-5; D unresolved. Germline CDR1 SGHTA, CDR2 FQGNSA. The CDR3 length is 11 residues. The germline V and J ends were trimmed by 4 bases and 5 bases, with 5 bases remaining between them. DNA of the CDR3: TGTGCCAGCAGCTCACAGGAGACCCAGTACTTC. This encodes CASSSQETQYF.

This clone was picked up one time. The rearrangement joins TRBV7-9 to TRBJ2-5, with D perhaps TRBD2 (6 bases). The last part of the DNA fits TRBJ2-7 better; the J call may be wrong. This CDR3 spans 15 amino acids. Germline V CDR1 and CDR2: SEHNR, FQNEAQ (reference sequence). The CDR3 loop reads CASSRSRDWRYEQYF. The CDR3, as DNA: TGTGCCAGCAGCCGATCTAGGGACTGGCGATACGAGCAGTACTTC.

The J gene is TRBJ1-4, the V gene TRBV7-2, with no clear D. This CDR3 spans 13 amino acids. Germline loops: CDR1 SGHTA, CDR2 FQGNSA. The ends were cut back, 2 bases at V and 8 bases at J, with 9 bases in the middle. CDR3 DNA: TGTGCCAGCAGCTTAAATTCCGACGAAAAACTGTTTTTT. Its protein is CASSLNSDEKLFF.

The CDR3 DNA sequence: TGTGCCACCTACAGGGGGAATGGCTACACCTTC. This gives the protein CATYRGNGYTF. The chain employs TRBV6-5 and TRBJ1-2; 8 bases are shared with TRBD1. Germline lookup yields CDR1 MNHEY and CDR2 SVGAGI. V trimming: 10 bases; J trimming: 6 bases; junction bases outside the gene matches: 4. The CDR3 has 11 residues.

This clone showed up just once. This chain links TRBV10-1 with TRBJ1-5; D unclear. V was pared by 6 bases and J by 5 bases, with 17 bases between. The CDR3 totals 15 residues. The germline gives CDR1 WNHNN, CDR2 SYGVQD (reference sequence). The CDR3 protein is CASRRKRFRDQPQHF. The CDR3 coding sequence is TGCGCCAGCAGGCGGAAACGGTTCCGAGATCAGCCCCAGCATTTT.

This sequence joins TRBV5-5 and TRBJ1-5, with D unresolved. V gave up 1 base and J gave up 4 bases, with 12 bases separating them. The CDR3 extends over 15 amino acids. Germline CDR1 SGHKS, CDR2 YYEKEE (reference sequence). The CDR3 loop is CASSLSYTRNQPQHF. The DNA for the CDR3 is TGTGCCAGCAGCTTGTCGTACACGAGGAATCAGCCCCAGCATTTT.

V and J are TRBV19 and TRBJ2-3, with 12 bases fitting TRBD2. This CDR3 is 14 amino acids long. J gave up 9 bases and V 5 bases, and 6 bases lay outside the gene matches. Germline V lookup: CDR1 LNHDA, CDR2 SQIVND (reference sequence). The CDR3 loop is CASSPLAGGGTQYF. The DNA of the CDR3 is TGTGCCAGTAGTCCACTAGCGGGGGGTGGCACGCAGTATTTT.

CDR3 nucleotides: TGTGCCAGCAGCCCCCAGGGACAGCACTACGAGCAGTACTTC. It is translated as CASSPQGQHYEQYF. This chain joins TRBV11-2 and TRBJ2-7; 7 positions match TRBD1. The germline V gene encodes CDR1 SGHAT and CDR2 FQNNGV. This CDR3 has 14 residues. Unmatched junction bases numbered 7, after V lost 5 bases and J lost 3 bases.

The rearrangement uses TRBV2 and TRBJ2-7; 9 bases line up with TRBD2. Per the germline V gene, CDR1 is SNHLY and CDR2 is FYNNEI. V was clipped by 6 bases and J by 3 bases; unmatched bases: 9. The CDR3 extends over 15 amino acids. Written as DNA, the CDR3 is TGTGCCAGCAGACTAGGTAGCGGGGGAAACTACGAGCAGTACTTC. It is translated as CASRLGSGGNYEQYF.